This T cell receptor beta chain was observed in a study of chemoradiotherapy in HPV16-positive cancers (dated by TCRdb to 2022 to 2024). Background for the entire study: Functional T-cell assays on cells from two HPV16-positive patients defined candidate HPV-specific T-cell clones and common TCR motifs. The study asked whether T-cell immunity against the HPV oncoproteins E6 and E7 changes during chemoradiotherapy and whether it affects survival. The candidate HPV-specific TCRs and motifs were subsequently tracked in TCR repertoires obtained from 65 to 95 patients with HPV-related cancers. The research as a whole found: Among HPV16-positive patients, expansion of HPV-responsive T cells during chemoradiotherapy was associated with better recurrence-free survival. Expansion of candidate HPV-specific clones and E7-related TCR motifs was observed in the tumor microenvironment during treatment, whereas no such expansion was observed for non-HPV-specific T cells. The survival association was reported for HPV16-positive patients, and the functional definition of HPV-specific T cells was derived from only a couple of HPV16-positive patients.

Because repertoires were sampled repeatedly during chemoradiotherapy, clonal expansion in the tumor microenvironment could be followed. The CDR3 measures 11 amino acids from cysteine to phenylalanine. Left in the record is the CDR3 DNA by itself, 33 bases read in frame from the first base. CDR1 is given as DFQATT and CDR2 as SNEGSKA, both from the germline V gene (reference sequence). Trimming at the junction amounts to 2 bases on V and 7 bases on J, and the germline ends lie 8 bases apart. The method behind the library was the immunoSEQ multiplex PCR assay. TCRdb provides this immuneACCESS table in a form limited to in-frame rearrangements. Some clones are lacking; in checked studies, under half of them reflect an unresolved V gene, and why the rest are absent is not known. The sample yields tens of thousands of clones; 85% to 90% were counted once. Of the sample, around 2.3% is held by the ten largest clones.

Worth noting for this clone: Its target antigen remains unknown. No base-level quality is on record; no much larger clone is a single base apart.

This TCR was sampled from a human donor with HPV-associated anogenital cancer. The chain links TRBV20-1 with TRBJ1-1; there is no confident call for the D gene. The specimen comprised blood, sampled from a patient who underwent chemoradiotherapy. The CDR3 protein sequence reads: CSARPGYEAFF. The nucleotide sequence reads TGCAGTGCTAGACCAGGATATGAAGCTTTCTTT.